One sample yielded the 5 T cell receptor beta chains listed below, sequenced in a study of cytomegalovirus exposure and HLA in healthy donors. PCR employed 60 Vbeta and 13 Jbeta primers. Sequencing used immunoSEQ multiplex PCR; TCRdb keeps in-frame clones, though not all of them. The table for this sample gives about 130,000 clones. The sequencing sample was made of PBMCs. The receptor source for this set is a man under 40 in good health and CMV-seronegative.

V and J are TRBV11-3 and TRBJ1-1; 8 bases map to TRBD1. There are 13 residues in the CDR3. Germline lookup yields CDR1 SGHNT and CDR2 YENEEA. With V trimmed by 1 base and J by 7 bases, 2 bases remained unmatched. This CDR3 is CASSLGTGIEAFF. In DNA, the CDR3 is TGTGCCAGCAGCTTAGGGACAGGGATTGAAGCTTTCTTT.

The rearrangement joins TRBV5-1 to TRBJ2-2; D unresolved. V shed 2 bases and J shed 0 bases, with 8 bases lying between them. Germline-derived CDR1 and CDR2 are SGHRS and YFSETQ. There are 15 residues in the CDR3. CDR3 nucleotides: TGCGCCAGCAGCTTATTGACAACGAACACCGGGGAGCTGTTTTTT. Translating it yields CASSLLTTNTGELFF.

The V call is TRBV27, the J call TRBJ2-5; 14 positions match TRBD2. The CDR3 contains 17 residues. The V and J ends lost 4 bases and 5 bases, in that order; junction bases with no gene match: 9. Germline loops: CDR1 MNHEY, CDR2 SMNVEV (reference sequence). CDR3 loop: CASSSLGRTSGGETQYF. CDR3 sequence (DNA): TGTGCCAGCAGTTCCCTTGGTAGGACTAGCGGGGGGGAGACCCAGTACTTC.

The rearrangement uses TRBV25-1 and TRBJ2-7, with 10 bases aligning to TRBD2. The V segment lost 7 bases and the J segment 4 bases; nucleotides outside the gene matches: 7. CDR1 MGHDK and CDR2 SYGVNS come from the germline V gene. The CDR3 consists of 14 residues. The CDR3 bases are TGTGCCAGCAAATCAGCGGGAGGGGGGTACGAGCAGTACTTC. Translating gives CASKSAGGGYEQYF.

V is TRBV7-3 and J is TRBJ2-2; possibly TRBD1 for D (5 bases). There are 13 residues in the CDR3. CDR1 and CDR2 (germline): SGHTA, FQGTGA. The V end lost 2 bases, the J end lost 5 bases, and 6 bases lay between the germline ends. CDR3 protein: CASSLQGTGELFF. CDR3 bases: TGTGCCAGCAGCTTACAGGGAACCGGGGAGCTGTTTTTT.